What follows describes a single TCR beta chain. This sample stems from a study of blood T cell repertoires in COVID-19. V shed 2 bases and J shed 1 base, with 6 bases lying between them. Germline CDR1 reads SGHDT; CDR2 reads YYEEEE. This CDR3 has 14 amino acids. TCRdb keeps only in-frame clones here, not all; method: immunoSEQ multiplex PCR. Among approximately 150,000 clones listed, more than 60% were seen once. The origin of this receptor is a woman aged 55 to 70 with acute or convalescent COVID-19. The sequencing sample was made of peripheral blood. The genes are TRBV5-6 and TRBJ2-2; a weak D match, TRBD2 (6 bases). The CDR3 reads CASSLAGNTGELFF. The CDR3 DNA is TGTGCCAGCAGCTTAGCGGGGAACACCGGGGAGCTGTTTTTT.